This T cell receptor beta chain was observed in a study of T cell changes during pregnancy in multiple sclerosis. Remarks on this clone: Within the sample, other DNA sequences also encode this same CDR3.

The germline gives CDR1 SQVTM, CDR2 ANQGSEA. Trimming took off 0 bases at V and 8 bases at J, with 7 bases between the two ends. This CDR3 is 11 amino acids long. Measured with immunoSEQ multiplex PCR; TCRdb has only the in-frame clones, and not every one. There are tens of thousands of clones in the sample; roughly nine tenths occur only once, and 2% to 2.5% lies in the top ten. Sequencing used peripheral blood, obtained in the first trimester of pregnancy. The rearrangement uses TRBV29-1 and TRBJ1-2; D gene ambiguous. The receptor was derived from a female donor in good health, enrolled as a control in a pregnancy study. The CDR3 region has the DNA TGCAGCGTTGAAGACAGGTACGGCTACACCTTC. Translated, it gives CSVEDRYGYTF.